Listed below are T cell receptor beta chains from one sample, sequenced in a study of T cell changes during pregnancy in multiple sclerosis. Clones were read by immunoSEQ multiplex PCR, and TCRdb kept only the in-frame ones, dropping some. The top ten clones hold approximately 3.4% of a sample with roughly 74,000 clones, about nine tenths of them seen once. Sequenced material: peripheral blood, taken before pregnancy. The receptors were sampled from a female donor with multiple sclerosis, enrolled in a pregnancy study. The CDR3 runs from the conserved cysteine through the conserved F or W. A D gene is named only where the DNA matches it firmly. The size field is filled for only some rows; it gives once, few, many or a size class.

TRBJ2-7,TRBV5-4,.,.,TGTGCCAGCAGCTTCCAGGTCTCCTACGAGCAGTACTTC,CASSFQVSYEQYF
TRBJ2-1,TRBV20-1,.,.,TGCAGTGCCCTTCAGGGGCGGTGGTTCTTC,CSALQGRWFF
TRBJ1-5,TRBV27,few,TRBD1,TGTGCCAGCAGGTTACAGGGGGCGCGAAATCAGCCCCAGCATTTT,CASRLQGARNQPQHF
TRBJ2-1,TRBV29-1,.,TRBD2,TGCAGCGCCGCCGGGGCGGGAGGGCCTGGCGAGCAGTTCTTC,CSAAGAGGPGEQFF
TRBJ2-3,TRBV29-1,.,TRBD1,TGCAGCGCAAACCCGACAGGGGACCGCACAGATACGCAGTATTTT,CSANPTGDRTDTQYF
TRBJ1-4,TRBV25-1,.,TRBD1,TGTGCCAGCAGCAGGGGCATCGGGACAGGGAATGAAAAACTGTTTTTT,CASSRGIGTGNEKLFF
TRBJ1-1,TRBV5-1,.,.,TGCGCCAGCAGCTCCCACAGCACTGAAGCTTTCTTT,CASSSHSTEAFF
TRBJ1-1,TRBV5-1,.,.,TGCGCCAGCAGCTTTCAGGGGCAGAACACTGAAGCTTTCTTT,CASSFQGQNTEAFF
TRBJ1-1,TRBV13,.,.,TGTGCCAGCAGCCCACCTACAGGGCCTGAAGCTTTCTTT,CASSPPTGPEAFF
TRBJ2-1,TRBV18,.,.,TGTGCCAGCTCACCAAACGTTCACGATGGCCCCTACAATGAGCAGTTCTTC,CASSPNVHDGPYNEQFF
TRBJ2-3,TRBV7-2,once,TRBD2,TGTGCCAGCAGCTTAGTCCCGACTAGCGGGAGTTTGACAGATACGCAGTATTTT,CASSLVPTSGSLTDTQYF
TRBJ1-3,TRBV25-1,.,.,TGTGCCAGCAGTGATCCGCCGAGCTCTGGAAACACCATATATTTT,CASSDPPSSGNTIYF
TRBJ2-7,TRBV27,.,TRBD2,TGTGCCAGCAGTTTACGGTGGCTAGCGGGAGCCCTAACCTACGAGCAGTACTTC,CASSLRWLAGALTYEQYF
TRBJ2-7,TRBV9,once,.,TGTGCCAGCAGCGTATCTGTCAGCTCCTACGAGCAGTACTTC,CASSVSVSSYEQYF